One and the same sample provided the 8 T cell receptor beta chains below, sequenced in a study of control samples from healthy donors and cancer patients. Generated by immunoSEQ multiplex PCR, the TCRdb table keeps only in-frame clones and is missing some. Found here are 90,000 or so clones, 85% to 90% of them singletons; the top ten hold about 8.6%. Material: PBMCs. These TCRs come from a woman between 45 and 65 years old with colorectal cancer.

The chain employs TRBV2 and TRBJ1-3; D gene ambiguous. Germline-derived CDR1 and CDR2 are SNHLY and FYNNEI. V gave up 3 bases and J gave up 2 bases, with 14 bases separating them. The CDR3 runs to 16 residues. In nucleotides, the CDR3 is TGTGCCAGCAGTGACCACTTATCGGTGGCTGGAAACACCATATATTTT. This translates into CASSDHLSVAGNTIYF.

This chain uses TRBV2 with TRBJ2-5; TRBD2 matches 8 bases. Trimming at V came to 3 bases and at J to 3 bases, leaving 3 bases not matched to a gene. Germline V gene data show CDR1 as SNHLY and CDR2 as FYNNEI. The CDR3 runs 14 residues. CDR3 DNA sequence: TGTGCCAGCAGTGAGCCGGGGGGGAAAGAGACCCAGTACTTC. This translates into CASSEPGGKETQYF.

The rearrangement links TRBV2 to TRBJ2-3; D ambiguous. V was clipped by 2 bases and J by 2 bases, with 14 bases between them. Germline V gene sequence: CDR1 SNHLY, CDR2 FYNNEI. This CDR3 has 16 amino acids. CDR3 DNA sequence: TGTGCCAGCAGTGAATATGGACCCGATCCCACAGATACGCAGTATTTT. Its protein is CASSEYGPDPTDTQYF.

J is TRBJ2-2 and V is TRBV24-1; a weak D match, TRBD2 (5 bases). The CDR3 loop spans 15 amino acids. The V and J ends lost 4 bases and 4 bases respectively, with 12 bases between them. Germline values: CDR1 KGHDR, CDR2 SFDVKD. The CDR3 bases are TGTGCCACCAGTGACCCTACTAGGACCACCGGGGAGCTGTTTTTT. Protein: CATSDPTRTTGELFF.

The chain recombines TRBV5-8 with TRBJ1-2; no definite D call. Germline V gene sequence: CDR1 SGHTS, CDR2 YDEGEE. V was cut by 5 bases and J by 7 bases, with 9 bases left in between. The CDR3 extends over 11 amino acids. In nucleotides, the CDR3 is TGTGCCAGCAGGACCGTTCCTGGCTACACCTTC. Translated, it gives CASRTVPGYTF.

The chain recombines TRBV6-2 or TRBV6-3 with TRBJ2-5; TRBD2 agrees at 7 bases. Germline V gene sequence: CDR1 MNHEY, CDR2 SVGEGT. The CDR3 spans 13 residues. The J segment lost 1 base and the V segment lost 4 bases, leaving 0 bases of the junction unmatched. In DNA form, the CDR3 reads TGTGCCAGCAGTTCTAGCGGCCAAGAGACCCAGTACTTC. Amino acids: CASSSSGQETQYF.

The chain has TRBV6-2 or TRBV6-3 and TRBJ2-4; D is uncertain. Trimming stripped 6 bases from V and 2 bases from J, with 8 bases between. There are 13 residues in the CDR3. Looked up from germline, CDR1 is MNHEY and CDR2 is SVGEGT. This CDR3 is CASSPGSKNIQYF. The CDR3 DNA is TGTGCCAGCAGCCCAGGTTCCAAAAACATTCAGTACTTC.

CDR3 nucleotides: TGCGCCAGCAGCTTGAGTGGGGGGCTCAATGAGCAGTTCTTC. This encodes CASSLSGGLNEQFF. This rearrangement joins TRBV5-1 to TRBJ2-1; tentatively, D is TRBD1 or TRBD2 (6 bases each). The germline V gene has CDR1 SGHRS and CDR2 YFSETQ. The CDR3 runs to 14 residues. V dropped 1 base and J dropped 6 bases, with 11 bases sitting between them.